The T cell receptor (beta chain) described here comes from a study of shared clonotypes between healthy human individuals. The CDR3 extends over 11 amino acids. The germline V and J ends were trimmed by 8 bases and 8 bases, with 12 bases remaining between them. Germline CDR1 and CDR2: MNHNY and SVGAGI (reference sequence). Each PCR replicate run on unsorted PBMC took in around 290 ng DNA, about 30,000 T cell genomes. Assay: immunoSEQ multiplex PCR; the TCRdb copy retains only in-frame clones and omits some. The data contain about 480,000 clones, 79% of them singletons. A word on this clone: Its target is unknown.

General observations from the study: Expectations were that clonotype sharing among donors would be affected by sequencing depth.

The source is a woman aged 40 to 50 in good health. Some clones in this sample may be carry-over from other donors' samples. The genes are TRBV6-6 and TRBJ1-1; no definite D call. Sequenced input: PBMCs. The CDR3, as DNA: TGTGCCAGCGGGGAGGGTGGGGAAGCTTTCTTT. Its protein is CASGEGGEAFF.